This TCR beta chain was obtained from a study of blood T cell repertoires in COVID-19. Whole-study context: From T cells, B-cell-depleted T cells, or PBMCs came the material, which was cDNA or gDNA.

Assay used: immunoSEQ multiplex PCR; TCRdb lists only in-frame clones, some missing. The sample consists of a few hundred thousand clones, roughly nine tenths of them appearing once. Each participant's cohort was designated according to participant-reported clinical history. Sequencing was carried out using PBMCs or T cells enriched from blood (not recorded which). This sequence was found in a woman aged 55-70 years who had recovered from COVID-19.

The DNA of the CDR3 is TGTGCCACTAAGGGGGCCACTGAAGCTTTCTTT. Protein sequence: CATKGATEAFF. V gene TRBV10-3 combines with J gene TRBJ1-1; 7 bases match TRBD1. V gave up 10 bases and J gave up 4 bases; unmatched junction bases: 3. The CDR3 extends over 11 amino acids. Germline CDR1 ENHRY, CDR2 SYGVKD.